This T cell receptor (beta chain) was sequenced for a study of T cell responses to AZD1222 COVID-19 vaccine. Produced via immunoSEQ multiplex PCR; TCRdb's table is partial and in-frame only. The table has 95,000 to 100,000 clones, around 87% seen once. The V and J ends lost 3 bases and 4 bases respectively, with 10 bases between them. Germline V lookup: CDR1 GTSNPN, CDR2 SVGIG (reference sequence). There are 13 residues in the CDR3. This clone came up once. Its specificity is unknown. General study points: Repertoire sampling happened only post peak T cell response. Baseline seropositivity characterized only 5 to 7 AZD1222 recipients. Donors were chiefly white British, with a greater number of females, and clonal diversity was perhaps underestimated. Following two doses of AZD1222, Spike-specific TCR breadth and depth rose.

The sample consisted of peripheral blood, taken 28 days after the second AZD1222 dose. The V and J genes are TRBV30 and TRBJ1-5; D perhaps matches TRBD1 (5 bases). The sequence was collected from an adult who received the AZD1222 COVID-19 vaccine. CDR3 loop: CAWSPGPNQPQHF. The CDR3 nucleotides read TGTGCCTGGAGCCCGGGACCAAATCAGCCCCAGCATTTT.